These 29 T cell receptor beta chains were sequenced from one sample in a study of cytomegalovirus exposure and HLA in healthy donors. Repertoires were generated with immunoSEQ multiplex PCR, while TCRdb's copy carries only in-frame clones and drops some. The sample yields about 130,000 clones, approximately 92% seen once. The sample comprised PBMCs. The receptors derive from a woman between 18 and 29 years old in good health and CMV-seronegative.

This rearrangement joins TRBV9 to TRBJ1-3, with D hard to call. The CDR3 spans 15 residues. Between the trimmed V and J ends, which lost 0 bases and 4 bases, there was a span of 11 bases. Germline V gene sequence: CDR1 SGDLS, CDR2 YYNGEE. This CDR3 reads CASSVVPAGGNTIYF. In DNA, the CDR3 is TGTGCCAGCAGCGTAGTGCCAGCGGGGGGAAACACCATATATTTT.

The rearrangement links TRBV19 to TRBJ1-2, with TRBD1 identical over 8 bases. The CDR3 has 17 amino acids. Germline loops: CDR1 LNHDA, CDR2 SQIVND (reference sequence). V gave up 4 bases and J gave up 2 bases; unmatched junction bases: 12. The CDR3 DNA sequence: TGTGCCAGTAGTACCCAGGGGGCGACCACTCTAAACTATGGCTACACCTTC. Protein sequence: CASSTQGATTLNYGYTF.

V gene TRBV18 combines with J gene TRBJ2-1; the match to TRBD2 covers 10 bases. CDR3 length: 15 amino acids. In germline, CDR1 is KGHSH, CDR2 LQKENI. Trimming took 0 bases from V and 9 from J; bases not matched to a gene: 5. The CDR3 spells CASSPPGLAIGEQFF. The DNA of the CDR3 is TGTGCCAGCTCACCACCGGGACTAGCGATCGGTGAGCAGTTCTTC.

The chain carries TRBV10-1 and TRBJ2-1, with 7 bases fitting TRBD2. Germline V gene sequence: CDR1 WNHNN, CDR2 SYGVQD (reference sequence). The V and J ends lost 0 bases and 8 bases, in that order; junction bases with no gene match: 10. This CDR3 is built from 16 residues. The CDR3 here is CASSESGGGIIDEQFF. The CDR3, as DNA: TGCGCCAGCAGTGAGTCTGGGGGGGGAATAATCGATGAGCAGTTCTTC.

The chain uses TRBV5-1 and TRBJ2-7; D is perhaps TRBD1 (5 bases). The germline CDR1 and CDR2 sequences are SGHRS and YFSETQ. V lost 4 bases to trimming and J lost 3 bases, with 17 bases between them. The CDR3 sequence is 15 residues long. The CDR3 loop reads CASSPLQEFSYEQYF. DNA of the CDR3: TGCGCCAGCAGCCCACTACAGGAATTCAGCTACGAGCAGTACTTC.

The chain couples TRBV29-1 to TRBJ2-7; unclear D gene. The CDR3 runs 11 residues. CDR1 and CDR2 (germline): SQVTM, ANQGSEA. Trimming stripped 4 bases from V and 3 bases from J, with 7 bases between. The DNA for the CDR3 is TGCAGCGTTGCAGAGTACTACGAGCAGTACTTC. Translation: CSVAEYYEQYF.

This chain joins TRBV13 and TRBJ1-2; 9 bases match TRBD1. V gave up 3 bases and J gave up 6 bases; unmatched junction bases: 2. CDR3 size: 13 residues. Germline CDR1 reads PRHDT; CDR2 reads FYEKMQ (reference sequence). DNA of the CDR3: TGTGCCAGCAGCTTGGGACAGGGAAATGGCTACACCTTC. Amino acid sequence: CASSLGQGNGYTF.

The chain joins TRBV14 to TRBJ2-6; D remains unclear. CDR1 is SGHDN, CDR2 FVKESK, per germline. The length of the CDR3 is 15 residues. V was clipped by 2 bases and J by 0 bases, with 5 bases between them. The CDR3 loop is CASSQLGSGANVLTF. The CDR3, as DNA: TGTGCCAGCAGCCAACTCGGCTCTGGGGCCAACGTCCTGACTTTC.

The V gene is TRBV7-6, the J gene TRBJ2-1; the match to TRBD2 covers 10 bases. This CDR3 spans 16 amino acids. V shed 3 bases, J shed 0 bases, and the junction held 2 bases outside the gene matches. CDR1 is SGHVS and CDR2 is FNYEAQ in the germline V gene. CDR3 in DNA: TGTGCCAGCAGCTTTAGCGGGGGGTCCTCCTACAATGAGCAGTTCTTC. This encodes CASSFSGGSSYNEQFF.

The CDR3 DNA reads TGTGCCAGCAGCTTGGCCGGCGCAGGTGTTTATCAGCCCCAGCATTTT. This translates into CASSLAGAGVYQPQHF. The chain uses TRBV5-6 and TRBJ1-5, with D hard to call. The CDR3 loop spans 16 amino acids. V was pared by 0 bases and J by 5 bases, with 15 bases between. The germline gives CDR1 SGHDT, CDR2 YYEEEE. The full variable domain, rest sourced from reference TRBV5-6 and TRBJ1-5, is DAGVTQSPTHLIKTRGQQVTLRCSPKSGHDTVSWYQQALGQGPQFIFQYYEEEERQRGNFPDRFSGHQFPNYSSELNVNALLLGDSALYLCASSLAGAGVYQPQHFGDGTRLSIL.

This sequence joins TRBV6-5 and TRBJ2-2; D possibly corresponds to TRBD2 (5 bases). There are 16 residues in the CDR3. Between the trimmed V and J ends, which lost 0 bases and 3 bases, there was a span of 11 bases. From germline, CDR1 is MNHEY and CDR2 SVGAGI. The CDR3 is CASSYSIGLDTGELFF. The CDR3 region has the DNA TGTGCCAGCAGTTACTCGATTGGACTTGACACCGGGGAGCTGTTTTTT.

The chain joins TRBV18 to TRBJ1-6; maybe TRBD1 (5 bases). The V gene lost 3 bases and the J gene lost 7 bases, with 13 bases spanning the gap. CDR1 is KGHSH and CDR2 is LQKENI in the germline V gene. This CDR3 spans 15 amino acids. The chain's CDR3 is CASSPIRVKNSPLHF. The CDR3 DNA reads TGTGCCAGCTCACCGATCAGGGTAAAAAATTCACCCCTCCACTTT.

This clone was observed a single time. V is TRBV5-1 and J is TRBJ2-6; D is ambiguous. With 4 bases removed from V and 0 bases from J, the gap between germline ends came to 8 bases. The CDR3 length is 15 residues. Germline CDR1 is SGHRS and CDR2 is YFSETQ. The CDR3 DNA is TGCGCCAGCAGCCTTGTTATCTCTGGGGCCAACGTCCTGACTTTC. This codes for CASSLVISGANVLTF.

The V gene is TRBV4-1, the J gene TRBJ1-2; TRBD1 is a possible D gene (6 bases). The V end was cut by 3 bases, the J end by 3 bases, with 14 bases between. CDR1 MGHRA and CDR2 YSYEKL come from the germline V gene. CDR3 size: 15 residues. The CDR3 DNA reads as TGCGCCAGCAGCCAGGAGAACAGGGATTACTATGGCTACACCTTC. Its protein product is CASSQENRDYYGYTF.

Remarks on this clone: One junction end does not reproduce the germline sequence, and a read error may be involved. This chain connects TRBV7-9 to TRBJ1-2; possible D gene TRBD1, 5 bases. Germline V gene data show CDR1 as SEHNR and CDR2 as FQNEAQ (reference sequence). This CDR3 region has 13 residues. The CDR3 DNA reads as TGTGCCAGCAGCCTAGGGGCCCTCTATGGCCACACCTTC. It specifies CASSLGALYGHTF. Based on the CDR3 plus reference TRBV7-9 and TRBJ1-2, the full variable domain is DTGVSQNPRHKITKRGQNVTFRCDPISEHNRLYWYRQTLGQGPEFLTYFQNEAQLEKSRLLSDRFSAERPKGSFSTLEIQRTEQGDSAMYLCASSLGALYGHTFGSGTRLTVV.

The rearrangement joins TRBV5-8 to TRBJ1-3, with TRBD1 as a possible D gene (5 bases). The length of the CDR3 is 16 residues. V lost 4 bases and J 0 bases, leaving 14 bases between the germline ends. Per germline, CDR1 SGHTS and CDR2 YDEGEE. DNA of the CDR3: TGTGCCAGCAGCCCGGGTACAGGTAGCTCTGGAAACACCATATATTTT. Protein product: CASSPGTGSSGNTIYF.

The V and J genes are TRBV18 and TRBJ1-1, with D maybe TRBD1 (6 bases). V was trimmed by 4 bases and J by 3 bases, leaving 15 bases between them. Germline-derived CDR1 and CDR2 are KGHSH and LQKENI. The CDR3 runs to 15 residues. CDR3 in amino acids: CASSQWTAQDTEAFF. The CDR3 nucleotides are TGTGCCAGCTCACAATGGACAGCCCAGGACACTGAAGCTTTCTTT.

The chain links TRBV10-2 to TRBJ1-1; possible D gene TRBD1, 6 bases. This CDR3 comprises 14 residues. Germline CDR1 is WSHSY and CDR2 is SAAADI. The V gene lost 3 bases and the J gene lost 5 bases, with 13 bases spanning the gap. The CDR3 DNA is TGCGCCAGCAGTGAACAGGGTCCGGGTACTGAAGCTTTCTTT. Its translation is CASSEQGPGTEAFF.

This chain joins TRBV9 and TRBJ1-4; D is undetermined. Germline CDR1 and CDR2: SGDLS and YYNGEE. V was cut by 0 bases and J by 0 bases, with 12 bases left in between. The CDR3 is made up of 17 amino acids. The CDR3 nucleotides read TGTGCCAGCAGCGTAGGACTCAGTGACCCAACTAATGAAAAACTGTTTTTT. This gives the protein CASSVGLSDPTNEKLFF.

V gene TRBV7-8 combines with J gene TRBJ1-5; D remains unclear. Per germline, CDR1 SGHVS and CDR2 FQNEAQ. Trimming cost V 5 bases and J 8 bases, with 19 bases left between them. The CDR3 length is 15 residues. For the CDR3, the DNA is TGTGCCAGCAGCAGAGGTCGGATCGGCGGTGAGCCCCAGCATTTT. Its protein is CASSRGRIGGEPQHF.

The chain combines TRBV15 with TRBJ2-1, with TRBD1 as a possible D gene (5 bases). The CDR3 is made up of 15 amino acids. Germline CDR1 reads LNHNV; CDR2 reads YYDKDF (reference sequence). Trimming shortened V by 1 base and J by 1 base, and 8 bases separated the two germline ends. The DNA for the CDR3 is TGTGCCACCAGCAGAGGCCCAGGGTCCTACAATGAGCAGTTCTTC. This codes for CATSRGPGSYNEQFF.

This sequence joins TRBV5-1 and TRBJ2-5; D gene ambiguous. Germline V gene lookup returns CDR1 SGHRS and CDR2 YFSETQ. There are 12 residues in the CDR3. The ends were cut back, 3 bases at V and 2 bases at J, with 5 bases in the middle. The CDR3 DNA reads TGCGCCAGCAGCTCAGGTCAAGAGACCCAGTACTTC. Translation: CASSSGQETQYF.

This chain connects TRBV5-3 to TRBJ2-5; 8 bases are shared with TRBD1. TRBV5-3 is sorted into the ORF group, with uncertain function. V shed 2 bases, J shed 1 base, and the junction held 7 bases outside the gene matches. The CDR3 runs to 16 residues. The CDR3 DNA reads as TGTGCCAGAAGCTTTTACCGGGACAGGCTCCAAGAGACCCAGTACTTC. It yields the protein CARSFYRDRLQETQYF.

The chain combines TRBV19 with TRBJ2-4; a weak D match, TRBD1 (6 bases). Germline V gene lookup returns CDR1 LNHDA and CDR2 SQIVND (reference sequence). CDR3 length: 16 amino acids. Trimming shortened V by 7 bases and J by 9 bases, and 25 bases separated the two germline ends. The CDR3 is CASNSFMWGTRGIQYF. DNA of the CDR3: TGTGCCAGTAATTCCTTCATGTGGGGGACAAGAGGCATTCAGTACTTC.

J is TRBJ2-3 and V is TRBV2; D gene uncertain. Trimming took 4 bases from V and 9 from J, leaving 17 bases between them. CDR3 size: 14 residues. Germline lookup yields CDR1 SNHLY and CDR2 FYNNEI. Here the CDR3 DNA reads TGTGCCAGCAGTGTCGAGGCTATCCAAGGCACGCAGTATTTT. It translates to CASSVEAIQGTQYF.

This chain links TRBV7-2 with TRBJ2-7, with TRBD1 as a possible D gene (5 bases). Germline CDR1 and CDR2: SGHTA and FQGNSA. The germline V and J ends were trimmed by 5 bases and 5 bases, with 13 bases remaining between them. This CDR3 has 13 residues. This CDR3 reads CASSPAVGDEQYF. The CDR3 region has the DNA TGTGCCAGCAGCCCCGCAGTAGGGGACGAGCAGTACTTC. Full variable domain (rest looked up from reference TRBV7-2 and TRBJ2-7): GAGVSQSPSNKVTEKGKDVELRCDPISGHTALYWYRQSLGQGLEFLIYFQGNSAPDKSGLPSDRFSAERTGGSVSTLTIQRTQQEDSAVYLCASSPAVGDEQYFGPGTRLTVT.

The V gene is TRBV2, the J gene TRBJ1-5, with a weak D call TRBD1 (5 bases). Trimming stripped 4 bases from V and 7 bases from J, with 11 bases between. Per germline, CDR1 SNHLY and CDR2 FYNNEI. The CDR3 contains 13 residues. CDR3 loop: CASSGRAGQPQHF. As DNA, the CDR3 is TGTGCCAGCAGTGGCAGGGCCGGGCAGCCCCAGCATTTT.

The chain employs TRBV6-6 and TRBJ1-1, with 11 positions matching TRBD1. The CDR3 contains 15 residues. Germline CDR1 reads MNHNY; CDR2 reads SVGAGI (reference sequence). Trimming cost V 5 bases and J 4 bases; bases outside gene matches: 6. CDR3 sequence reads: CASSTPGTGGTEAFF. CDR3 nucleotides: TGTGCCAGCAGTACGCCCGGGACAGGGGGCACTGAAGCTTTCTTT.

The chain recombines TRBV10-3 with TRBJ1-1, with D maybe TRBD1 (5 bases). V shed 7 bases and J shed 2 bases, with 14 bases lying between them. This CDR3 spans 14 amino acids. CDR1 is ENHRY and CDR2 is SYGVKD in the germline V gene. The CDR3 sequence is CAIMGQGLNTEAFF. The CDR3 DNA sequence: TGTGCCATCATGGGCCAGGGCCTAAACACTGAAGCTTTCTTT.